A single T cell receptor beta chain is shown here with its context. Germline CDR1 is SNHLY and CDR2 is FYNNEI. CDR3 size: 13 residues. Trimming shortened V by 7 bases and J by 9 bases, and 13 bases separated the two germline ends. Primers used in a second PCR of roughly 7 to 11 cycles were a sample-barcoded 5' primer and a J-beta primer mix. Via MiXCR, TCRdb re-called the 5' RACE reads, giving one row per CDR3 protein. The sample carries more than 550,000 distinct CDR3 sequences, about a fifth recorded once. This entry is derived from a study of blood T cells in healthy people across ages. Sequencing was carried out using blood. The rearrangement uses TRBV2 and TRBJ2-6; D is ambiguous. This receptor was obtained from a man between 70 and 80 years old in good health. The CDR3 nucleotides read TGTGCCAGCATACCGAACAGCTACAACGTCCTGACTTTC. This translates into CASIPNSYNVLTF. Together with reference TRBV2 and TRBJ2-6, the CDR3 gives the full variable domain: EPEVTQTPSHQVTQMGQEVILRCVPISNHLYFYWYRQILGQKVEFLVSFYNNEISEKSEIFDDQFSVERPDGSNFTLKIRSTKLEDSAMYFCASIPNSYNVLTFGAGSRLTVL.